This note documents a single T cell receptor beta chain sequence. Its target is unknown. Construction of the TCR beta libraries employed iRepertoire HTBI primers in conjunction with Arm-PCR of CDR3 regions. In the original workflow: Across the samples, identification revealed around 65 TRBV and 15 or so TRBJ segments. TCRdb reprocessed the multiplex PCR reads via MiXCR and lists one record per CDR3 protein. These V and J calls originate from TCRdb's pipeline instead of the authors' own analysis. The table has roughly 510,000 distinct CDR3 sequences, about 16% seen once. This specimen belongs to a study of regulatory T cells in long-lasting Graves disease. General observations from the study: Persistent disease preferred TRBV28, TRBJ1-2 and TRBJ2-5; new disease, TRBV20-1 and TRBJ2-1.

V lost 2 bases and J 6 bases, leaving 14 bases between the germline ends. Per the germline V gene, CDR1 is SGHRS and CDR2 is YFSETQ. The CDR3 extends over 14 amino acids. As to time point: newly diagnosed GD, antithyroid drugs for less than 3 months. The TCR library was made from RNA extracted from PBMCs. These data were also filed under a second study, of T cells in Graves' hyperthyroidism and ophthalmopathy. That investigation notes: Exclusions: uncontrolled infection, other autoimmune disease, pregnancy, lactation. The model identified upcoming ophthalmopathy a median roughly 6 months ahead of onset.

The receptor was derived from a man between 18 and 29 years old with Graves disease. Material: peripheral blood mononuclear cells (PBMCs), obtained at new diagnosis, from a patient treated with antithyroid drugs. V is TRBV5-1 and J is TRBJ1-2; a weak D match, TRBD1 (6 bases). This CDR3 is CASSLNREDDGYTF. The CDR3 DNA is TGCGCCAGCAGCTTAAACAGGGAAGACGATGGCTACACCTTC.